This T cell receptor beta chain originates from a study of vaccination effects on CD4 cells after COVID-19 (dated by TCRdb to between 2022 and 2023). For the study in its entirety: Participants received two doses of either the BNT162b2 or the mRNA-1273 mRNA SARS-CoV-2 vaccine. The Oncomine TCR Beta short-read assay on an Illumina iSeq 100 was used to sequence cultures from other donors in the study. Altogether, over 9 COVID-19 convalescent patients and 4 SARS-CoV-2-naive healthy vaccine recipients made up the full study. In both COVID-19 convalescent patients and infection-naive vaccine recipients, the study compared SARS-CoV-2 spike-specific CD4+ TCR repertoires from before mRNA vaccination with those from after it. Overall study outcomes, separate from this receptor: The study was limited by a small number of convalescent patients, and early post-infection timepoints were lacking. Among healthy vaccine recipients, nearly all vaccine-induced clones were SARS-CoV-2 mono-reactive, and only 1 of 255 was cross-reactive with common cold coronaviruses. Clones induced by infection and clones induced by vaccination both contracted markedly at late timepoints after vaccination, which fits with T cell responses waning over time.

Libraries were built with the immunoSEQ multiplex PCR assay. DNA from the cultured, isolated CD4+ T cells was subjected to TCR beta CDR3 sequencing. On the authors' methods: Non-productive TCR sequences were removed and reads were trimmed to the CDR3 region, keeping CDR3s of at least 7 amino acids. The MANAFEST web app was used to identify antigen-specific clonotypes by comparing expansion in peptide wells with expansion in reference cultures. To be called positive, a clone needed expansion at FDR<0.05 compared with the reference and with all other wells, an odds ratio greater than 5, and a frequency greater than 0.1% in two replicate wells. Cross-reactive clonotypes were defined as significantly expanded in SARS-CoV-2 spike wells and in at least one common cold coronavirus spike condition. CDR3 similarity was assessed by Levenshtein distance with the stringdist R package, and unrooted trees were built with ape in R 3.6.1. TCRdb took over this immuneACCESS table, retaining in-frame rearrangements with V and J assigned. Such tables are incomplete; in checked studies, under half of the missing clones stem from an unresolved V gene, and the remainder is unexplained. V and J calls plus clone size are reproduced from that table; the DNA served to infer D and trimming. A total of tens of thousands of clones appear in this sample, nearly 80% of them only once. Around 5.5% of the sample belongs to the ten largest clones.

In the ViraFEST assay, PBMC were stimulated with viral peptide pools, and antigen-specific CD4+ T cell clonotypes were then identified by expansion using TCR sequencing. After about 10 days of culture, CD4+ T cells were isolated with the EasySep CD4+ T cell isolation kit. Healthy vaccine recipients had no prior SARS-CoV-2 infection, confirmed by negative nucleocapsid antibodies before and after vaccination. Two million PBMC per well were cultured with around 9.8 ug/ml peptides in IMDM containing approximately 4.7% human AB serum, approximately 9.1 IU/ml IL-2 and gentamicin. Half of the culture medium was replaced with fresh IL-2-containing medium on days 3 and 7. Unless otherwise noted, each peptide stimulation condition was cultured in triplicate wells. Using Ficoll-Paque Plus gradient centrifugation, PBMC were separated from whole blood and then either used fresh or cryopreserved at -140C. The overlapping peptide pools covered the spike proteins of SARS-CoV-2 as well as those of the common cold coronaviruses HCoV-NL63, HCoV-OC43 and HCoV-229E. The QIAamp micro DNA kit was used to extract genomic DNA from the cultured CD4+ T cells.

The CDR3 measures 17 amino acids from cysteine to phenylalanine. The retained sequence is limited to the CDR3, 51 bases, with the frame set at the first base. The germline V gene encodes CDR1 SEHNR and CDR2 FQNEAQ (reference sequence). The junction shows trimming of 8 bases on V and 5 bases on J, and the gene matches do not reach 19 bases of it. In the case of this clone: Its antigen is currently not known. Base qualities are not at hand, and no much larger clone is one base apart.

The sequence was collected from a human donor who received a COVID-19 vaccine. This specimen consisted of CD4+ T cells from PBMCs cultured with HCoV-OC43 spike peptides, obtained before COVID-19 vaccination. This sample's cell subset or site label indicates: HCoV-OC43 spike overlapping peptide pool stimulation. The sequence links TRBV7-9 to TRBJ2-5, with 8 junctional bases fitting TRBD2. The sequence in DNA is TGTGCCAGCTCCCCCTCGACGGTCGGGGGGGCCCGGGAGACCCAGTACTTC. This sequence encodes CASSPSTVGGARETQYF.